These T cell receptor beta chains were read from a single sample in a study of tumor-infiltrating lymphocytes in primary liver carcinoma. TCRdb processed the multiplex PCR reads anew with MiXCR; each CDR3 protein has one entry. The sample yields approximately 73,000 distinct CDR3 sequences, 60% to 75% seen once. The sample consisted of liver tumor tissue from sampling region 4. The receptors derive from a man aged 40-49 years with primary liver carcinoma and hepatitis B virus infection. Each CDR3 is given without its conserved first and last residue. Fields, in order: CDR3 length, V gene, J gene, CDR3 protein.

13	TRBV9	TRBJ2-1	ASSVDSGLGNEQF
14	TRBV6-4	TRBJ1-5	ASSGLPRDTYQPQH
13	TRBV5-1	TRBJ2-3	SSSLLAGGTDTQY
14	TRBV5-4	TRBJ1-1	ASGFGAGTANTEAL
13	TRBV6-1	TRBJ2-7	ASSEEAGVSYEQY
12	TRBV6-1	TRBJ2-2	ASKRYHNTRELF
12	TRBV6-5	TRBJ1-6	ASSYGGTNSRLH
10	TRBV11-2	TRBJ2-7	ASNVAGYEQY
15	TRBV5-1	TRBJ1-2	ASSPDSLFPAIDGYT
12	TRBV30	TRBJ1-6	AWSRDQENSPLH
13	TRBV28	TRBJ2-2	ASRGAGSRTGELF
11	TRBV10-2	TRBJ2-7	ASSEGGSYEQY
13	TRBV6-1	TRBJ2-1	ACIPQSSGGNEQF
16	TRBV28	TRBJ2-7	ASSLNGVPSGSSYEQY
16	TRBV11-2	TRBJ2-7	ASSLPVGLAGGEYGQY
9	TRBV13	TRBJ2-7	ASSYNREQY
11	TRBV5-1	TRBJ2-1	ASSSVRGNEQF
13	TRBV7-2	TRBJ1-2	ASSSTHGEGYGYT
12	TRBV6-6	TRBJ2-7	ASKLVGQSYEQY
11	TRBV29-1	TRBJ2-5	SLEELNKETQY
13	TRBV11-2	TRBJ1-2	ASSLDISSHYGYT
14	TRBV30	TRBJ2-5	AWSGPPLPDQETQY